The 2 T cell receptor beta chains reported below all come from one sample, sequenced in a study of T cells after posttransplantation cyclophosphamide (dated by TCRdb to 2016 to 2017). The treatment or condition label of this sample denotes: high-dose cyclophosphamide on days +3 and +4 as single-agent GVHD prophylaxis. PTCy patients received busulfan and fludarabine conditioning, a related or unrelated marrow graft, and cyclophosphamide on days +3 and +4. The receptor library was made with the immunoSEQ multiplex PCR assay. TCRdb's version of the immuneACCESS table is confined to in-frame rearrangements and falls short of the full clone set. An unresolved V gene accounts for under half of the shortfall where checked; the remainder is of unknown origin. Recorded for this sample are about 6,700 clones; roughly 86% of them occurred a single time. Roughly 20% of the sample is held by the ten biggest clonotypes.

The material sequenced was PBMCs, taken after allogeneic stem cell transplant with posttransplant cyclophosphamide. The receptors derive from a female patient aged 45-60 years who received an allogeneic stem cell transplant from a related donor, was CMV-positive, and had no GVHD. Following transplantation, part of the T cell population may be supplied by the graft donor rather than the patient.

As DNA, the CDR3 is TGTGCCAGTAGTAGACTAGCGGGAGGGAAAAATGAGCAGTTCTTC. Its translation is CASSRLAGGKNEQFF. The V call is TRBV19, the J call TRBJ2-1, with 14 bases aligning to TRBD2. The V segment lost 4 bases and the J segment 7 bases; nucleotides outside the gene matches: 3. Germline CDR1 LNHDA, CDR2 SQIVND (reference sequence). There are 15 residues in the CDR3.

The rearrangement links TRBV5-1 to TRBJ2-1, with D possibly being TRBD1 (5 bases). V was shortened by 4 bases and J by 11 bases, with 25 bases between the two germline ends. The CDR3 covers 16 residues. The V gene's germline CDR1 is SGHRS and CDR2 YFSETQ. CDR3 bases: TGCGCCAGCAGCCCCCCTATCCAGGGATTGGGGAATAAGCAGTTCTTC. Encoded protein: CASSPPIQGLGNKQFF.